Shown below are 28 T cell receptor beta chains from a single sample sequenced in a study of shared clonotypes between healthy human individuals. The data were produced by immunoSEQ multiplex PCR, yet TCRdb's version contains in-frame clones alone and is incomplete. The sample carries hundreds of thousands of clones, more than 70% recorded once. What was sequenced was memory CD4+ T cells sorted from blood. Subset of the sample: CD45RA-negative fraction. The receptor source for this set is a woman in her thirties in good health.

This clone has only a few counts. J is TRBJ1-1 and V is TRBV30; TRBD1 agrees at 8 bases. CDR1 and CDR2 (germline): GTSNPN, SVGIG (reference sequence). V lost 3 bases, J lost 4 bases, and 7 bases stayed unmatched. The CDR3 length is 14 residues. The CDR3 here is CAWSPGQGGTEAFF. In nucleotides, the CDR3 is TGTGCCTGGAGCCCAGGACAGGGCGGCACTGAAGCTTTCTTT.

The chain joins TRBV28 to TRBJ2-4; D possibly corresponds to TRBD2 (8 bases). Germline assignment: CDR1 MDHEN and CDR2 SYDVKM. This CDR3 is built from 20 residues. Trimming cost V 5 bases and J 8 bases, with 34 bases left between them. The CDR3 here is CASSGGQWEYREGREDIQYF. The DNA for the CDR3 is TGTGCCAGCAGTGGGGGACAGTGGGAGTATCGGGAGGGCCGGGAAGACATTCAGTACTTC.

The chain is built from TRBV6-6 and TRBJ2-7, with a weak D call TRBD2 (5 bases). Trimming cost V 2 bases and J 4 bases, with 12 bases left between them. The germline V gene has CDR1 MNHNY and CDR2 SVGAGI (reference sequence). The CDR3 runs 14 residues. The CDR3 DNA reads TGTGCCAGCAGTTACACCCACGGGGATTACGAGCAGTACTTC. Translated: CASSYTHGDYEQYF.

This clone appeared a few times. V gene TRBV6-5 combines with J gene TRBJ1-4; tentatively, D is TRBD1 (6 bases). Per germline, CDR1 MNHEY and CDR2 SVGAGI. Trimming left V 6 bases short and J 7 bases short, with 15 bases between. CDR3 length: 14 residues. This CDR3 is CASSSGDIPEKLFF. As DNA, the CDR3 is TGTGCCAGCAGCTCAGGGGACATCCCTGAAAAACTGTTTTTT.

The J gene is TRBJ1-3, the V gene TRBV30, with no clear D. CDR1 is GTSNPN and CDR2 is SVGIG in the germline V gene (reference sequence). V was pared by 1 base and J by 3 bases, with 10 bases between. The CDR3 runs to 14 residues. The CDR3 loop reads CAWSARGLGNTIYF. The CDR3 region has the DNA TGTGCCTGGAGTGCCAGAGGTCTTGGAAACACCATATATTTT. Full variable domain (rest looked up from reference TRBV30 and TRBJ1-3): SQTIHQWPATLVQPVGSPLSLECTVEGTSNPNLYWYRQAAGRGLQLLFYSVGIGQISSEVPQNLSASRPQDRQFILSSKKLLLSDSGFYLCAWSARGLGNTIYFGEGSWLTVV.

The chain is built from TRBV29-1 and TRBJ2-1, with D perhaps matching TRBD2 (6 bases). This CDR3 has 14 amino acids. Germline-derived CDR1 and CDR2 are SQVTM and ANQGSEA. V was pared by 6 bases and J by 7 bases, with 19 bases between. As DNA, the CDR3 is TGCAGCGTCGACCCCGGGAGTGGAGGGAATGAGCAGTTCTTC. Translating it yields CSVDPGSGGNEQFF.

In this sample, this clone turned up once. The J gene is TRBJ2-1, the V gene TRBV10-1; D not certain. Germline CDR1 and CDR2: WNHNN and SYGVQD (reference sequence). V lost 1 base and J 7 bases, leaving 2 bases between the germline ends. This CDR3 is 11 amino acids long. The CDR3 nucleotides read TGCGCCAGCAGTGAGTATAATGAGCAGTTCTTC. It yields the protein CASSEYNEQFF.

The chain links TRBV2 to TRBJ1-1; D gene unclear. Germline-derived CDR1 and CDR2 are SNHLY and FYNNEI. V was clipped by 3 bases and J by 3 bases, with 14 bases between them. The CDR3 has 15 amino acids. The CDR3 protein is CASSDPGAVYTEAFF. The CDR3 DNA reads as TGTGCCAGCAGTGACCCCGGTGCGGTGTACACTGAAGCTTTCTTT.

The DNA for the CDR3 is TGTGCCAGTCTAAAGGCGTGGGGCACCGGGGAGCTGTTTTTT. This translates into CASLKAWGTGELFF. The chain employs TRBV19 and TRBJ2-2; the D is unclear. Germline V gene data show CDR1 as LNHDA and CDR2 as SQIVND (reference sequence). This CDR3 has 14 amino acids. The V end was cut by 8 bases, the J end by 4 bases, with 14 bases between.

On this clone: Other DNA sequences of this sample code for an identical CDR3. The rearrangement uses TRBV5-4 and TRBJ2-5; possibly TRBD2 for D (5 bases). Germline V gene data show CDR1 as SGHNT and CDR2 as YYREEE (reference sequence). There are 14 residues in the CDR3. V gave up 0 bases and J gave up 1 base, with 7 bases separating them. For the CDR3, the DNA is TGTGCCAGCAGCTTGGGCGGGCGCCAAGAGACCCAGTACTTC. It specifies CASSLGGRQETQYF.

V usage is TRBV6-1 and J usage is TRBJ2-4; D is unresolved. With 4 bases removed from V and 5 bases from J, the gap between germline ends came to 15 bases. Germline CDR1 reads MNHNS; CDR2 reads SASEGT. The CDR3 runs 15 residues. CDR3 region: CASSGSNWIQNIQYF. As DNA, the CDR3 is TGTGCCAGCAGTGGCTCGAACTGGATCCAAAACATTCAGTACTTC.

This rearrangement joins TRBV14 to TRBJ1-2; 8 bases match TRBD1. Trimming removed 1 base from V and 0 bases from J; junction bases left unmatched: 7. CDR1 SGHDN and CDR2 FVKESK come from the germline V gene. CDR3 length equals 17 residues. This CDR3 reads CASSQVLAGGSNYGYTF. CDR3 DNA: TGTGCCAGCAGCCAAGTATTAGCAGGGGGCTCTAACTATGGCTACACCTTC.

The CDR3 sequence: CASSPGAVLNEQFF. The CDR3, as DNA: TGCGCCAGCAGCCCAGGCGCAGTCCTCAATGAGCAGTTCTTC. The chain is built from TRBV4-1 and TRBJ2-1; D is unresolved. The V and J ends lost 4 bases and 6 bases respectively, with 13 bases between them. Germline-derived CDR1 and CDR2 are MGHRA and YSYEKL. This CDR3 contains 14 residues.

The V call is TRBV11-2, the J call TRBJ2-7; 8 nucleotides line up with TRBD1. V was pared by 1 base and J by 1 base, with 9 bases of the junction left unmatched. CDR3 length: 17 residues. The germline gives CDR1 SGHAT, CDR2 FQNNGV. The CDR3, as DNA: TGTGCCAGCAGCTTAGGGGGCGGGACAGGCGTATCCTACGAGCAGTACTTC. This codes for CASSLGGGTGVSYEQYF.

The rearrangement links TRBV6-1 to TRBJ2-7; D could derive from TRBD1 or TRBD2 (7 bases each). Per the germline V gene, CDR1 is MNHNS and CDR2 is SASEGT. The CDR3 loop spans 12 amino acids. The ends were cut back, 6 bases at V and 10 bases at J, with 16 bases in the middle. CDR3 residues: CASSGEGARQYF. The CDR3 DNA reads as TGTGCCAGCAGCGGGGAGGGGGCGCGTCAGTACTTC.

V is TRBV5-6 and J is TRBJ2-7, with 11 bases that match TRBD2. CDR1 and CDR2 (germline): SGHDT, YYEEEE. With 4 bases clipped from V and 7 bases from J, the junction kept 10 bases outside the gene matches. The CDR3 is made up of 15 amino acids. The CDR3, as DNA: TGTGCCAGCAGCAGAACTAGCGGGAGTACAGGGGAGCAGTACTTC. This sequence encodes CASSRTSGSTGEQYF.

Only one count was recorded for this clone. This sequence joins TRBV7-2 and TRBJ2-1; D not resolved. V was pared by 3 bases and J by 2 bases, with 5 bases between. The CDR3 has 13 residues. Germline loops: CDR1 SGHTA, CDR2 FQGNSA. The CDR3 loop is CASSFAPYNEQFF. CDR3 nucleotide sequence: TGTGCCAGCAGCTTCGCCCCCTACAATGAGCAGTTCTTC.

V and J are TRBV6-5 and TRBJ1-1; D gene ambiguous. The V end lost 3 bases, the J end lost 5 bases, and 13 bases lay between the germline ends. The germline V gene encodes CDR1 MNHEY and CDR2 SVGAGI. The CDR3 has 14 amino acids. This CDR3 reads CASSYMGTRTEAFF. In DNA, the CDR3 is TGTGCCAGCAGTTATATGGGAACTAGAACTGAAGCTTTCTTT.

A single count supports this clone. The CDR3: CAWSVWQQETQYF. CDR3 coding DNA: TGTGCCTGGAGTGTTTGGCAACAAGAGACCCAGTACTTC. The J gene is TRBJ2-5, the V gene TRBV30; D ambiguous. The CDR3 is 13 residues long. Germline-derived CDR1 and CDR2 are GTSNPN and SVGIG (reference sequence). V was cut by 0 bases and J by 2 bases, with 7 bases left in between.

The V gene is TRBV6-5, the J gene TRBJ2-1, with 12 bases identical to TRBD2. CDR3 size: 15 residues. With 7 bases clipped from V and 7 bases from J, the junction kept 8 bases outside the gene matches. The germline V gene encodes CDR1 MNHEY and CDR2 SVGAGI. The CDR3 loop reads CASTPTTSGRNEQFF. The DNA for the CDR3 is TGTGCCAGCACCCCGACAACTAGCGGGAGGAATGAGCAGTTCTTC.

This chain links TRBV7-9 with TRBJ2-2, with TRBD2 as a possible D gene (6 bases). Looked up from germline, CDR1 is SEHNR and CDR2 is FQNEAQ (reference sequence). The CDR3 consists of 15 residues. Trimming took off 2 bases at V and 3 bases at J, with 10 bases between the two ends. CDR3 sequence reads: CASSLTRRDTGELFF. The CDR3 DNA sequence: TGTGCCAGCAGCTTAACGAGGAGGGACACCGGGGAGCTGTTTTTT.

The chain employs TRBV5-1 and TRBJ2-1; 10 nucleotides align to TRBD2. With 5 bases clipped from V and 5 bases from J, the junction kept 7 bases outside the gene matches. The CDR3 length is 15 residues. Germline V gene sequence: CDR1 SGHRS, CDR2 YFSETQ. CDR3 DNA: TGCGCCAGCAGACCCACTAGCGGGGTAAACAATGAGCAGTTCTTC. It is translated as CASRPTSGVNNEQFF. Based on the CDR3 plus reference TRBV5-1 and TRBJ2-1, the full variable domain is KAGVTQTPRYLIKTRGQQVTLSCSPISGHRSVSWYQQTPGQGLQFLFEYFSETQRNKGNFPGRFSGRQFSNSRSEMNVSTLELGDSALYLCASRPTSGVNNEQFFGPGTRLTVL.

This chain's CDR3 is CASSDPGLAGDEQYF. In nucleotides, the CDR3 is TGTGCCAGCAGTGACCCGGGACTAGCGGGAGACGAGCAGTACTTC. This chain joins TRBV6-1 and TRBJ2-7; 14 bases are a match to TRBD2. J was trimmed by 5 bases and V by 3 bases; bases with no gene match: 3. Per the germline V gene, CDR1 is MNHNS and CDR2 is SASEGT. The CDR3 contains 15 residues.

This chain joins TRBV6-5 and TRBJ2-7; 7 bases fit TRBD1. In germline, CDR1 is MNHEY, CDR2 SVGAGI. There are 13 residues in the CDR3. V lost 5 bases and J lost 7; bases outside the gene matches: 8. This chain's CDR3 is CASSGRGQGEQYF. In DNA, the CDR3 is TGTGCCAGCAGTGGAAGGGGGCAAGGTGAGCAGTACTTC.

Note on this clone: The final CDR3 position lacks the conserved phenylalanine or tryptophan, pointing to a likely read error. The V call is TRBV9, the J call TRBJ2-2; D is undetermined. Trimming left V 0 bases short and J 7 bases short, with 7 bases between. Looked up from germline, CDR1 is SGDLS and CDR2 is YYNGEE. This CDR3 contains 13 residues. CDR3 sequence (DNA): TGTGCCAGCAGCGTAGCCCCAGGCGGGGAGCTGTTTTCT. Translating it yields CASSVAPGGELFS.

The J gene is TRBJ1-1, the V gene TRBV28; D unclear. V shed 8 bases and J shed 4 bases, with 11 bases lying between them. The CDR3 has 12 residues. The germline gives CDR1 MDHEN, CDR2 SYDVKM. The CDR3 DNA reads as TGTGCCAGCGGCTCGGGCGGCACTGAAGCTTTCTTT. It translates to CASGSGGTEAFF. The full variable domain, completed using reference TRBV28 and TRBJ1-1, is DVKVTQSSRYLVKRTGEKVFLECVQDMDHENMFWYRQDPGLGLRLIYFSYDVKMKEKGDIPEGYSVSREKKERFSLILESASTNQTSMYLCASGSGGTEAFFGQGTRLTVV.

The V and J genes are TRBV5-5 and TRBJ2-3, with D perhaps matching TRBD1 (5 bases). Trimming stripped 0 bases from V and 4 bases from J, with 12 bases between. The CDR3 consists of 15 residues. Germline assignment: CDR1 SGHKS and CDR2 YYEKEE (reference sequence). Here the CDR3 DNA reads TGTGCCAGCAGCTTGGGGGCAGGGTCGCCAGATACGCAGTATTTT. It encodes CASSLGAGSPDTQYF.

About this clone itself: Different DNA sequences within this sample yield the same CDR3. This rearrangement joins TRBV5-1 to TRBJ1-2; TRBD1 agrees at 10 bases. With V trimmed by 4 bases and J by 2 bases, 2 bases remained unmatched. This CDR3 is built from 14 residues. The germline V gene has CDR1 SGHRS and CDR2 YFSETQ. DNA for the CDR3: TGCGCCAGCAGCCGGACAGGGGGGAACTATGGCTACACCTTC. Protein sequence: CASSRTGGNYGYTF. Together with reference TRBV5-1 and TRBJ1-2, the CDR3 gives the full variable domain: KAGVTQTPRYLIKTRGQQVTLSCSPISGHRSVSWYQQTPGQGLQFLFEYFSETQRNKGNFPGRFSGRQFSNSRSEMNVSTLELGDSALYLCASSRTGGNYGYTFGSGTRLTVV.